The clone carrying this T cell receptor beta chain was seen ten or more times. Its specificity is unknown. TCRdb independently ran MiXCR on the reads; one entry per CDR3 protein. This repertoire shows approximately 500,000 distinct CDR3 sequences, approximately 15% found once; its top ten account for roughly 25%. This sample was taken from a study of T cell repertoires in cytomegalovirus infection. Study overall: Shared public TCR beta signatures pointed to both CMV infection and a matching HLA type. The study's findings and limits: In two of eight donors, the top clonotype was HLA-C-restricted CMV-specific. Using cumulative public TCR beta family frequency, the authors identified those who carried CMV together with the relevant HLA.

The sequenced sample consisted of CD8+ T cells from PBMCs. The receptor comes from a human donor in good health (CMV status not recorded). Some clones in this sample may be carry-over from other donors' samples.

The CDR3 loop is CASSRTGDTYEQYF. As DNA, the CDR3 is TGTGCCAGCAGCCGAACAGGGGATACCTACGAGCAGTACTTC. The chain couples TRBV11-2 to TRBJ2-7, with 7 positions matching TRBD1. CDR3 length: 14 residues. CDR1 is SGHAT and CDR2 is FQNNGV in the germline V gene. V lost 5 bases, J lost 2 bases, and 6 bases stayed unmatched.